This T cell receptor (beta chain) was found in a study of blood T cell repertoires in COVID-19. On the study more broadly: The United States, Italy and Spain were the sources of the acute and convalescent COVID-19 samples. Nucleic acid was either cDNA or gDNA, and it came from T cells, B-cell-depleted T cells, or PBMCs.

In germline, CDR1 is SGHDT, CDR2 YYEEEE. This CDR3 is 14 amino acids long. The ends were cut back, 5 bases at V and 3 bases at J, with 12 bases in the middle. Participants spanned ages about 18 to 100 years and resided in fewer than 30 US areas. Original processing methods: The authors estimated nucleated cell counts from reference gene primer amplification. Sequencing was performed with immunoSEQ multiplex PCR; in TCRdb, only in-frame clones are kept and a portion is missing. The DNA gave D and trimming, while V, J and clone size come from that table. The sample has around 330,000 clones; roughly 90% are singletons.

This TCR came from a woman aged 40 to 55 who had recovered from COVID-19. The sequenced sample consisted of PBMCs or T cells enriched from blood (not recorded which). The chain uses TRBV5-6 and TRBJ2-1, with D possibly being TRBD1 (6 bases). This CDR3 reads CASSRQDHYNEQFF. As DNA, the CDR3 is TGTGCCAGCAGTCGACAGGACCACTACAATGAGCAGTTCTTC.